This T cell receptor beta chain comes out of a study of blood T cell repertoires in COVID-19. Study overall: Acute and convalescent COVID-19 samples came from the United States, Italy and Spain. PBMCs, B-cell-depleted T cells, or T cells were the source of the cDNA or gDNA that made up the material.

This table comes from immunoSEQ multiplex PCR, and its TCRdb copy is limited to in-frame clones, with some not included. The sample lists 300,000 or so clones; 87% were seen once. V trimming: 5 bases; J trimming: 3 bases; junction bases outside the gene matches: 6. CDR1 is MNHEY and CDR2 is SMNVEV in the germline V gene (reference sequence). The CDR3 totals 15 residues. The chain is built from TRBV27 and TRBJ2-7; TRBD1 matches 11 bases. The TCR comes from a woman aged 40 to 50 who had recovered from COVID-19. The sample taken for sequencing was peripheral blood. CDR3 in amino acids: CASSPLGTGGYEQYF. CDR3 nucleotide sequence: TGTGCCAGCAGTCCGCTAGGGACAGGGGGCTACGAGCAGTACTTC.